The table lists the clone carrying this T cell receptor (beta chain) with a few counts. Its antigen remains unidentified. The data derive from a study of blood T cells in healthy people across ages. Study outcomes and limitations: Both naive CD4+ cell counts and diversity were greater in long-lived donors than in aged donors.

Drawing of peripheral blood yielded 7.5 to 10 milliliters from each donor. The CDR3 length is 14 residues. The V gene lost 6 bases and the J gene lost 5 bases, with 17 bases spanning the gap. The germline V gene has CDR1 DFQATT and CDR2 SNEGSKA (reference sequence). The authors ran a second PCR of 7 to 11 cycles using a sample-barcoded 5' primer and a J-beta primer mix. A template-switch adaptor that had 12 random nucleotides put a tag on each cDNA molecule. TCRdb recomputed calls from the 5' RACE reads with MiXCR, one row per CDR3 protein. The repertoire holds about 1.5 million distinct CDR3 sequences, with roughly 40% as singletons.

The sample comprised blood. The chain is built from TRBV20-1 and TRBJ2-4; D is unclear. The sequence was obtained from a woman younger than 30 in good health. In DNA form, the CDR3 reads TGCAGTGCCGGACGGCCAAGGAAGGAAAACATTCAGTACTTC. Translated, it gives CSAGRPRKENIQYF.